These 14 T cell receptor beta chains were sequenced from one sample in a study of T cell repertoires in cytomegalovirus infection. Antigens for these TCRs are unknown. From the reads, TCRdb called clonotypes with MiXCR, one entry per CDR3 protein. Among some 43,000 distinct CDR3 sequences listed, over 20% were seen once. The material sequenced was CD8+ T cells from cultured PBMCs, taken from culture after CMV antigen stimulation. These receptors originate from a human donor in good health (CMV status not recorded). Some clones in this sample may be carry-over from other donors' samples.

This clonotype was counted a few times. The chain couples TRBV6-1 to TRBJ2-1; D gene unclear. The CDR3 length is 13 residues. Germline-derived CDR1 and CDR2 are MNHNS and SASEGT. V was cut by 6 bases and J by 3 bases, with 9 bases left in between. The CDR3 loop is CASSPVSYNEQFF. Here the CDR3 DNA reads TGTGCCAGCAGCCCCGTGAGCTACAATGAGCAGTTCTTC.

The chain is built from TRBV2 and TRBJ1-2; 7 bases are shared with TRBD1. Germline V CDR1 and CDR2: SNHLY, FYNNEI. J was trimmed by 4 bases and V by 6 bases; bases with no gene match: 2. The CDR3 consists of 12 residues. The CDR3 sequence: CASRGQRYGYTF. CDR3 bases: TGTGCCAGCAGGGGACAGCGCTATGGCTACACCTTC.

The chain is built from TRBV10-3 and TRBJ1-3; D is undetermined. Germline-derived CDR1 and CDR2 are ENHRY and SYGVKD. The ends were cut back, 4 bases at V and 3 bases at J, with 4 bases in the middle. CDR3 length: 12 residues. The CDR3 sequence is CAISANGNTIYF. The CDR3 DNA reads as TGTGCCATCAGTGCCAATGGAAACACCATATATTTT.

The chain joins TRBV7-8 to TRBJ1-2, with D tentatively TRBD1 (5 bases). Trimming removed 5 bases from V and 3 bases from J, with 10 bases in between. The germline CDR1 and CDR2 sequences are SGHVS and FQNEAQ. CDR3 length equals 13 residues. CDR3 nucleotide sequence: TGTGCCAGCAGCCGTACAGGCGACTATGGCTACACCTTC. Residues: CASSRTGDYGYTF. The variable domain in full, completed from reference TRBV7-8 and TRBJ1-2, reads GAGVSQSPRYKVAKRGQDVALRCDPISGHVSLFWYQQALGQGPEFLTYFQNEAQLDKSGLPSDRFFAERPEGSVSTLKIQRTQQEDSAVYLCASSRTGDYGYTFGSGTRLTVV.

This clonotype came up a few times. The chain recombines TRBV29-1 with TRBJ1-4; TRBD1 matches at 12 bases. V dropped 6 bases and J dropped 10; count of bases not matched to a gene: 12. Germline V CDR1 and CDR2: SQVTM, ANQGSEA. The CDR3 has 15 residues. The CDR3 loop reads CSVAWGQGARLKLFF. The CDR3 nucleotides read TGCAGCGTCGCGTGGGGACAGGGGGCCCGGCTAAAACTGTTTTTT.

The J gene is TRBJ2-3, the V gene TRBV24-1; possibly TRBD1 for D (6 bases). Trimming pared 2 bases from V and 4 bases from J, leaving 12 bases between. Germline V gene lookup returns CDR1 KGHDR and CDR2 SFDVKD. The CDR3 length is 15 residues. The CDR3 DNA is TGTGCCACCAGTGATTGGGGATCAGGGGCAGATACGCAGTATTTT. This codes for CATSDWGSGADTQYF.

The V call is TRBV19, the J call TRBJ1-4; 9 nucleotides match TRBD1. The CDR3 extends over 19 amino acids. J gave up 6 bases and V 5 bases, and 19 bases lay outside the gene matches. In germline, CDR1 is LNHDA, CDR2 SQIVND (reference sequence). CDR3 DNA sequence: TGTGCCAGTAGTGGATCTGGTCCGGGACAGGGTTTTCGGGATGAAAAACTGTTTTTT. Amino acid sequence: CASSGSGPGQGFRDEKLFF.

The chain links TRBV9 to TRBJ2-5; 8 nucleotides agree with TRBD2. The CDR3 sequence is 16 residues long. Germline V gives CDR1 SGDLS, CDR2 YYNGEE. The V and J ends lost 0 bases and 5 bases, in that order; junction bases with no gene match: 9. CDR3 bases: TGTGCCAGCAGCGTAGCGCCGGGGGGGGCGCGGGAGACCCAGTACTTC. Its protein product is CASSVAPGGARETQYF.

The chain joins TRBV7-8 to TRBJ1-1; TRBD1 agrees at 7 bases. Germline CDR1 is SGHVS and CDR2 is FQNEAQ. Trimming took 4 bases from V and 2 from J; bases not matched to a gene: 10. The CDR3 runs 16 residues. The CDR3 region is CASSSDRVGGNTEAFF. As DNA, the CDR3 is TGTGCCAGCAGCTCAGACAGGGTGGGAGGAAACACTGAAGCTTTCTTT.

This clonotype was counted only a few times. This chain links TRBV4-1 with TRBJ2-3; 7 nucleotides line up with TRBD2. The length of the CDR3 is 17 residues. Germline V gene lookup returns CDR1 MGHRA and CDR2 YSYEKL. The V segment lost 3 bases and the J segment 2 bases; nucleotides outside the gene matches: 11. In DNA form, the CDR3 reads TGCGCCAGCAGCCATGTCCGAGCGGGATCTTACACAGATACGCAGTATTTT. Protein: CASSHVRAGSYTDTQYF.

The sample holds many counts of this clonotype. The genes are TRBV7-2 and TRBJ1-2; D unclear. CDR1 SGHTA and CDR2 FQGNSA come from the germline V gene. V lost 4 bases to trimming and J lost 6 bases, with 18 bases between them. The CDR3 has 15 residues. The CDR3 region has the DNA TGTGCCAGCAGCTCCGGACCATACGCCGGTGATGGCTACACCTTC. Encoded protein: CASSSGPYAGDGYTF.

This clonotype was counted a few times. The V call is TRBV2, the J call TRBJ1-1; D uncertain. Germline loops: CDR1 SNHLY, CDR2 FYNNEI. V lost 3 bases, J lost 1 base, and 9 bases lay in between. The CDR3 totals 14 residues. CDR3 amino acids: CASSDMDWNTEAFF. DNA of the CDR3: TGTGCCAGCAGTGATATGGACTGGAACACTGAAGCTTTCTTT.

The chain carries TRBV6-2 or TRBV6-3 and TRBJ2-2, with D possibly being TRBD2 (6 bases). Germline assignment: CDR1 MNHEY and CDR2 SVGEGT. The CDR3 totals 18 residues. Trimming left V 2 bases short and J 0 bases short, with 16 bases between. The CDR3 DNA reads as TGTGCCAGCAGTTACCCCGCAACGGGGGAATCGAACACCGGGGAGCTGTTTTTT. Its protein is CASSYPATGESNTGELFF.

This clonotype was detected only a few times. This chain connects TRBV7-2 to TRBJ1-6, with D hard to call. The V gene's germline CDR1 is SGHTA and CDR2 FQGNSA. V dropped 4 bases and J dropped 3 bases, with 13 bases sitting between them. This CDR3 has 16 residues. The CDR3 loop reads CASSSPSLDYNSPLHF. The CDR3 DNA reads TGTGCCAGCAGCTCTCCGAGTCTCGACTATAATTCACCCCTCCACTTT.